The TCR beta chain described here comes from a study of T cells in Graves' hyperthyroidism and ophthalmopathy (dated by TCRdb to between 2018 and 2021). With respect to the entire study: Peripheral blood was sampled at the time of initial diagnosis, prior to any treatment. In several Graves' hyperthyroidism patients, the study also compared T-cell repertoires from thyroid tissue with T-cell repertoires from blood. After blood sampling, hyperthyroidism patients were treated with methimazole at a starting dose of 30 mg daily, and ophthalmopathy patients were treated with high-dose intravenous methylprednisolone. A discovery cohort of about 96 patients, about 40 with Graves' ophthalmopathy and over 55 with stable Graves' hyperthyroidism, was used to find distinguishing TCR V-J signatures. The paper reports TCR Vbeta CDR3 sequencing of approximately 140 peripheral blood samples: approximately 41 ophthalmopathy, fewer than 80 hyperthyroidism and around 17 progressor patients. Prospective prediction of ophthalmopathy was tested in an independent validation cohort consisting of 18 hyperthyroidism patients and around 16 patients who later progressed to ophthalmopathy. For training and testing, the 95 to 100 patients in the discovery cohort were randomly divided in a 7:3 ratio.

At the junction V is shortened by 2 bases and J by 4 bases, with 15 bases in between. Taken from cysteine to phenylalanine, the CDR3 has 16 residues. The read is trimmed to its CDR3 DNA, 48 bases read in frame from base 1. CDR1 and CDR2 (MNHNY, SVGAGI) derive from the germline V gene (reference sequence). This clonotype was detected only a few times. This receptor's antigen is unknown. Base qualities were left out, and no much larger clone turns up one base away. Graves' hyperthyroidism was defined as stable when no progression to ophthalmopathy occurred over 18 months of follow-up. Hyperthyroidism patients were aged 18 to 65 years and newly diagnosed, with disease duration of less than 2 months. Any patient with an uncontrolled infection, another autoimmune disease, pregnancy or lactation was excluded. Clinical symptoms, serum thyroxine and TRAb, thyroid ultrasound, and orbital computed tomography formed the basis for the diagnoses. PBMCs were isolated from approximately 10 ml of fresh peripheral blood by Ficoll-Paque density gradient centrifugation. Trizol reagent was used to extract total RNA, and RNA quality was then checked on an Agilent 2100 Bioanalyzer.

TCR beta CDR3 regions were amplified from RNA transcripts. The first round of RT-PCR for the TCR CDR3 was performed with the HTBI primer set and the Qiagen OneStep RT-PCR kit. Libraries were constructed in a second round of multiplex PCR, after which size selection and purification were carried out. Sequencing of the libraries was done on an Illumina HiSeq2000 using paired-end 100 bp reads. Per the source publication's procedure: Raw data were processed with SOAPnuke, discarding reads with adapters, uncalled bases, mean Phred below 15, or no exact constant-primer or identifier match. High-quality paired reads were merged using COPE v1.2.5, and each unique nucleotide sequence was defined as a clonotype. Clonotypes were aligned to IMGT TRBV, TRBD and TRBJ reference segments using MiTCR v1.1. Only V-J combinations with frequency above 0.0001, covering about 99% of repertoires, were analysed. The TCS score was defined as the ratio of F50 (clonal expansion) to E x V (chaos), calculated using BLOSUM62-based TCRdist between CDR3 peptides within each V-J. Welch's t-statistics and random forest reduced just over 500 V-J features to 10 to 15, which were used in a naive Bayes classifier (R e1071). TCRdb trimmed public reads at Q25 via fastp, called clones via MiXCR and kept in-frame beta chains. Rows with one shared CDR3 protein collapse into an entry with the most common genes and DNA. Here the V and J calls rest on TCRdb's processing, not on the authors' analysis. Counted in this sample were 550,000 to 650,000 distinct CDR3 sequences; 14% of them appeared once. Roughly 13% of the sample comes from the top ten.

Results the study describes overall, beyond this receptor: Sample size was not statistically predetermined, and investigators were not blinded to group allocation. A 13 V-J signature model separated ophthalmopathy from stable hyperthyroidism, with nearly 90% sensitivity and roughly 82% specificity in cross-validation and 80%/75% in testing. During validation, the model predicted progression to ophthalmopathy a median of roughly six months ahead of onset, with almost 71% sensitivity and less than 85% specificity. Most expanded thyroid clonotypes (frequency above 0.001) were also detected in blood, a finding suggesting that blood repertoires may reflect thyroid immune responses.

The chain links TRBV6-6 with TRBJ2-1; 5 matching bases give a weak D call of TRBD1. Sequencing was performed on blood. This receptor was obtained from a woman in her 40s with Graves' hyperthyroidism. At the DNA level, the sequence is TGTGCCAGCAGTTACCTCATCAGGGAAGGGTACAATGAGCAGTTCTTC. Its product reads: CASSYLIREGYNEQFF.